Following are 8 T cell receptor beta chains from one sample sequenced in a study of cytomegalovirus exposure and HLA in healthy donors (dated by TCRdb to 2016 to 2017). The library came from the immunoSEQ multiplex PCR assay. For the multiplex PCR, a mixture combining 60 forward primers for TCR Vbeta segments and 13 reverse primers for TCR Jbeta segments was used. The clones in this table, taken by TCRdb from immuneACCESS, are in-frame only. Not every clone is retained; where verified, under half of the shortfall comes from an unresolved V gene, and the cause of the rest is unknown. For this sample the table gives approximately 220,000 clones, of which about 77% were detected only once. The leading ten clones occupy 1.5% to 2% of the sample. Sequencing was carried out using PBMCs. The receptors originated from a woman aged 25-40 years in good health and CMV-seronegative.

The rearrangement links TRBV9 to TRBJ2-7, with TRBD2 identical over 13 bases. V lost 3 bases to trimming and J lost 7 bases; unmatched junction nucleotides: 4. Germline V gene sequence: CDR1 SGDLS, CDR2 YYNGEE. The CDR3 has 14 residues. The CDR3 is CASSGTSGGGEQYF. The CDR3 nucleotides are TGTGCCAGCAGCGGGACTAGCGGGGGTGGAGAGCAGTACTTC.

The chain combines TRBV9 with TRBJ1-4; D might be TRBD1 (6 bases). CDR3 size: 16 residues. The V and J ends lost 4 bases and 5 bases respectively, with 18 bases between them. Germline CDR1 SGDLS, CDR2 YYNGEE. The DNA of the CDR3 is TGTGCCAGCAGCCCTAAGACAGGCCCTCGGAATGAAAAACTGTTTTTT. Translating gives CASSPKTGPRNEKLFF.

The chain couples TRBV19 to TRBJ1-1; 8 positions match TRBD1. Germline CDR1 reads LNHDA; CDR2 reads SQIVND (reference sequence). V dropped 8 bases and J dropped 3; count of bases not matched to a gene: 5. The CDR3 contains 13 residues. The CDR3 region has the DNA TGTGCCAGTTTGACAGGGGCGTACACTGAAGCTTTCTTT. Encoded protein: CASLTGAYTEAFF. Together with reference TRBV19 and TRBJ1-1, the CDR3 gives the full variable domain: DGGITQSPKYLFRKEGQNVTLSCEQNLNHDAMYWYRQDPGQGLRLIYYSQIVNDFQKGDIAEGYSVSREKKESFPLTVTSAQKNPTAFYLCASLTGAYTEAFFGQGTRLTVV.

V is TRBV5-1 and J is TRBJ1-5; weak D call: TRBD1 (6 bases). The CDR3 runs 14 residues. Germline V gene lookup returns CDR1 SGHRS and CDR2 YFSETQ. V lost 4 bases to trimming and J lost 3 bases, with 11 bases between them. DNA for the CDR3: TGCGCCAGCAGCCCGACAGGAAACAATCAGCCCCAGCATTTT. Its protein is CASSPTGNNQPQHF.

The table lists this clone with a few counts. The chain joins TRBV10-3 to TRBJ2-2; D not resolved. V lost 1 base and J lost 3, with 6 bases in between. This CDR3 region has 14 residues. Germline CDR1 reads ENHRY; CDR2 reads SYGVKD. CDR3 amino acids: CAISEYRDTGELFF. Here the CDR3 DNA reads TGTGCCATCAGTGAGTACCGGGACACCGGGGAGCTGTTTTTT.

The gene calls are TRBV5-6 and TRBJ2-7; 12 nucleotides line up with TRBD2. The V segment lost 2 bases and the J segment 2 bases; nucleotides outside the gene matches: 8. This CDR3 spans 17 amino acids. CDR1 is SGHDT and CDR2 is YYEEEE in the germline V gene. In DNA form, the CDR3 reads TGTGCCAGCAGCTTATTACTAGCGGGGGGCCTACCCTACGAGCAGTACTTC. This translates into CASSLLLAGGLPYEQYF.

This chain uses TRBV6-1 with TRBJ2-7; 11 nucleotides match TRBD1. Germline values: CDR1 MNHNS, CDR2 SASEGT. The CDR3 spans 14 residues. The junction had 3 bases not matched to a gene; V was cut back by 6 bases and J by 2 bases. This CDR3 reads CASSRGQGAYEQYF. The CDR3 DNA sequence: TGTGCCAGCAGCAGGGGACAGGGGGCCTACGAGCAGTACTTC.

V gene TRBV5-1 combines with J gene TRBJ2-5, with 11 positions matching TRBD2. CDR3 length equals 15 residues. Losses at the gene ends were 0 bases for V and 7 bases for J; bases not matched to a gene: 5. Germline V CDR1 and CDR2: SGHRS, YFSETQ. Here the CDR3 DNA reads TGCGCCAGCAGCTTGGAACTAGCGGGAGATGTGACCCAGTACTTC. It is translated as CASSLELAGDVTQYF.